The 22 T cell receptor beta chains presented below share a single source sample, sequenced in a study of blood T cell repertoires in COVID-19. Some clones are missing from TCRdb's copy, which holds only in-frame ones; the method was immunoSEQ multiplex PCR. This sample yields roughly 58,000 clones, of which 72% are seen a single time; approximately 50% belongs to the top ten. The sample was PBMCs or T cells enriched from blood (not recorded which). Every receptor here comes from a woman in her sixties who had been exposed to COVID-19.

This rearrangement joins TRBV14 to TRBJ1-5; 10 bases are shared with TRBD1. With V trimmed by 8 bases and J by 5 bases, 9 bases remained unmatched. This CDR3 is built from 15 residues. Germline-derived CDR1 and CDR2 are SGHDN and FVKESK. The CDR3 nucleotides read TGTGCCAGCTTTTGCCGGGACAGGGGTTATCAGCCCCAGCATTTT. Translating gives CASFCRDRGYQPQHF.

This clone has more than one count but fewer than ten. The chain carries TRBV6-4 and TRBJ1-5; D is unresolved. Germline CDR1 is MRHNA and CDR2 is SNTAGT. Trimming removed 4 bases at V and 7 bases at J, with 17 bases between. This CDR3 comprises 15 residues. This CDR3 reads CASSVGFGLGQPQHF. In DNA, the CDR3 is TGTGCCAGCAGTGTGGGGTTTGGACTCGGCCAGCCCCAGCATTTT.

The V call is TRBV28, the J call TRBJ1-6; 9 bases fit TRBD1. The trim removed 5 bases at V and 10 bases at J, leaving 6 bases unmatched. There are 14 residues in the CDR3. CDR1 is MDHEN, CDR2 SYDVKM, per germline. The CDR3 protein is CASSPGQGYSPLHF. As DNA, the CDR3 is TGTGCCAGCAGTCCGGGACAGGGTTACTCACCCCTCCACTTT. The full variable domain, completed using reference TRBV28 and TRBJ1-6, is DVKVTQSSRYLVKRTGEKVFLECVQDMDHENMFWYRQDPGLGLRLIYFSYDVKMKEKGDIPEGYSVSREKKERFSLILESASTNQTSMYLCASSPGQGYSPLHFGNGTRLTVT.

The CDR3 spells CASSPTPYEQFF. Written as DNA, the CDR3 is TGTGCCAGCAGCCCCACACCCTATGAGCAGTTCTTC. This chain joins TRBV6-2 or TRBV6-3 and TRBJ2-1; D uncertain. The CDR3 sequence is 12 residues long. Germline CDR1 MNHEY, CDR2 SVGEGT. V shed 6 bases and J shed 8 bases, with 11 bases lying between them.

The chain combines TRBV12-5 with TRBJ2-5; D perhaps matches TRBD1 (5 bases). CDR3 size: 15 residues. V lost 6 bases, J lost 5 bases, and 19 bases lay in between. Germline V gene data show CDR1 as LGHNT and CDR2 as FRNRAP. CDR3 DNA sequence: TGTGCTAGTGGCACTACCCAGGGTGTCGCGGAGACCCAGTACTTC. It is translated as CASGTTQGVAETQYF.

This clone was seen just once. The chain links TRBV5-6 to TRBJ1-2; TRBD1 might be the D (6 bases). Germline V lookup: CDR1 SGHDT, CDR2 YYEEEE. The CDR3 spans 15 residues. The V and J ends lost 4 bases and 3 bases respectively, with 16 bases between them. The CDR3 protein is CASSPGGGAYYGYTF. The CDR3 region has the DNA TGTGCCAGCAGCCCGGGAGGGGGGGCCTACTATGGCTACACCTTC. The full variable domain, rest sourced from reference TRBV5-6 and TRBJ1-2, is DAGVTQSPTHLIKTRGQQVTLRCSPKSGHDTVSWYQQALGQGPQFIFQYYEEEERQRGNFPDRFSGHQFPNYSSELNVNALLLGDSALYLCASSPGGGAYYGYTFGSGTRLTVV.

CDR3 sequence (DNA): TGTGCCATCATTAACTCGGCTAGCGGGCGCCATGAGCAGTTCTTC. Translation: CAIINSASGRHEQFF. The rearrangement joins TRBV10-3 to TRBJ2-1; TRBD2 agrees at 8 bases. Germline V gene data show CDR1 as ENHRY and CDR2 as SYGVKD. The CDR3 spans 15 residues. With V trimmed by 7 bases and J by 8 bases, 13 bases remained unmatched.

A single count supports this clone. The V and J genes are TRBV30 and TRBJ1-2, with a possible D match to TRBD1 (5 bases). CDR3 length: 12 residues. Per the germline V gene, CDR1 is GTSNPN and CDR2 is SVGIG (reference sequence). Trimming cost V 5 bases and J 7 bases, with 14 bases left between them. Here the CDR3 reads CAWLQVTGGYTF. The DNA of the CDR3 is TGTGCCTGGTTACAGGTTACAGGTGGCTACACCTTC.

The chain joins TRBV18 to TRBJ2-5, with a weak D call TRBD2 (5 bases). Germline-derived CDR1 and CDR2 are KGHSH and LQKENI. The germline V and J ends were trimmed by 0 bases and 1 base, with 21 bases remaining between them. The CDR3 spans 19 residues. CDR3 coding DNA: TGTGCCAGCTCACCACCGAGAGGGAAGAGCTCACTAACCCAAGAGACCCAGTACTTC. Protein: CASSPPRGKSSLTQETQYF.

V gene TRBV12-3 or TRBV12-4 combines with J gene TRBJ1-4; D remains unclear. The CDR3 extends over 9 amino acids. V gave up 4 bases and J gave up 13 bases, with 4 bases separating them. This CDR3 is CASSSGLFF. The DNA for the CDR3 is TGTGCCAGCAGTTCCGGACTGTTTTTT.

The genes are TRBV18 and TRBJ2-7, with 7 nucleotides matching TRBD1. This CDR3 comprises 14 residues. Per the germline V gene, CDR1 is KGHSH and CDR2 is LQKENI. J gave up 7 bases and V 6 bases, and 12 bases lay outside the gene matches. For the CDR3, the DNA is TGTGCCAGCTCCCCCAATACAGGGGCCGGGGAGCAGTACTTC. Protein: CASSPNTGAGEQYF.

The J gene is TRBJ1-2, the V gene TRBV4-1; 8 bases line up with TRBD1. In germline, CDR1 is MGHRA, CDR2 YSYEKL. CDR3 length: 15 residues. J was trimmed by 4 bases and V by 3 bases; bases with no gene match: 7. The CDR3 sequence is CASSHPPGGVYGYTF. In nucleotides, the CDR3 is TGCGCCAGCAGCCACCCCCCAGGGGGCGTCTATGGCTACACCTTC.

The rearrangement uses TRBV19 and TRBJ2-3; tentative D call: TRBD1 (6 bases). The V gene's germline CDR1 is LNHDA and CDR2 SQIVND (reference sequence). CDR3 length equals 14 residues. V dropped 3 bases and J dropped 0 bases, with 7 bases sitting between them. The CDR3 spells CASSMGASTDTQYF. CDR3 DNA sequence: TGTGCCAGTAGTATGGGGGCGAGCACAGATACGCAGTATTTT.

The gene calls are TRBV5-6 and TRBJ1-5; possible D gene TRBD1, 5 bases. With 3 bases removed from V and 6 bases from J, the gap between germline ends came to 19 bases. Germline V gene lookup returns CDR1 SGHDT and CDR2 YYEEEE. The CDR3 sequence is 16 residues long. This chain's CDR3 is CASSSWTLLFGQPQHF. The CDR3, as DNA: TGTGCCAGCAGCTCCTGGACACTTCTTTTCGGTCAGCCCCAGCATTTT.

This clone has more than one count but fewer than ten. The genes are TRBV6-5 and TRBJ2-7; the match to TRBD2 covers 12 bases. CDR3 length: 14 amino acids. Germline V lookup: CDR1 MNHEY, CDR2 SVGAGI. Trimming took 6 bases from V and 4 from J; bases not matched to a gene: 4. The CDR3 DNA sequence: TGTGCCAGCAGCCCGGGGACTAGCGGGTACGAGCAGTACTTC. It yields the protein CASSPGTSGYEQYF.

This clone was found a few times. The chain employs TRBV5-1 and TRBJ2-7, with a weak D call TRBD1 (5 bases). The CDR3 totals 14 residues. Trimming cost V 0 bases and J 4 bases, with 11 bases left between them. Germline values: CDR1 SGHRS, CDR2 YFSETQ. CDR3 nucleotide sequence: TGCGCCAGCAGCTTGGGTGGGGCCCAATACGAGCAGTACTTC. As protein: CASSLGGAQYEQYF.

The chain recombines TRBV7-8 with TRBJ2-5; TRBD1 aligns across 7 bases. The V gene end was trimmed by 7 bases and the J gene end by 7 bases; junction bases not matched to a gene: 12. CDR1 and CDR2 from the germline V gene are SGHVS and FQNEAQ. There are 14 residues in the CDR3. The CDR3 region is CASIQDRWTWTQYF. CDR3 nucleotides: TGTGCCAGCATTCAGGACAGGTGGACGTGGACCCAGTACTTC.

V is TRBV7-2 and J is TRBJ2-7; possible D gene TRBD1, 5 bases. Germline V CDR1 and CDR2: SGHTA, FQGNSA. The CDR3 consists of 14 residues. Deletions cut 2 bases from V and 1 base from J, with 9 bases between. CDR3 in DNA: TGTGCCAGCAGCTTATCCAGACAGTCCTACGAGCAGTACTTC. The encoded protein is CASSLSRQSYEQYF.

This chain joins TRBV18 and TRBJ1-1; TRBD1 matches 7 bases. CDR1 and CDR2 from the germline V gene are KGHSH and LQKENI. Germline trimming cut 3 bases from V and 6 bases from J; bases unmatched to any gene: 7. There are 14 residues in the CDR3. CDR3 in DNA: TGTGCCAGCTCACCCAATAGGGACAGCGCTGAAGCTTTCTTT. Protein sequence: CASSPNRDSAEAFF.

The rearrangement uses TRBV10-1 and TRBJ2-2; D may be TRBD2 (6 bases). Per germline, CDR1 WNHNN and CDR2 SYGVQD (reference sequence). The CDR3 runs 15 residues. V gave up 5 bases and J gave up 4 bases, with 14 bases separating them. CDR3 nucleotide sequence: TGCGCCAGCAGTTGGTCGGGAGTCGGCACCGGGGAGCTGTTTTTT. It is translated as CASSWSGVGTGELFF.

V usage is TRBV10-3 and J usage is TRBJ1-2; TRBD1 matches 7 bases. This CDR3 comprises 13 residues. Germline V CDR1 and CDR2: ENHRY, SYGVKD. The trim removed 10 bases at V and 7 bases at J, leaving 12 bases unmatched. CDR3 in DNA: TGTGCCACCCGGGACAGCCTAGTAGGTGGCTACACCTTC. This translates into CATRDSLVGGYTF.

This clone appeared a few times. For the CDR3, the DNA is TGTGCCAGCAGCGTAGCTCCATCGACTGGATTAGAGGAGCAGTACTTC. It yields the protein CASSVAPSTGLEEQYF. This chain joins TRBV9 and TRBJ2-7; D is unresolved. The CDR3 runs 16 residues. V was clipped by 0 bases and J by 7 bases, with 20 bases between them. CDR1 is SGDLS and CDR2 is YYNGEE in the germline V gene.